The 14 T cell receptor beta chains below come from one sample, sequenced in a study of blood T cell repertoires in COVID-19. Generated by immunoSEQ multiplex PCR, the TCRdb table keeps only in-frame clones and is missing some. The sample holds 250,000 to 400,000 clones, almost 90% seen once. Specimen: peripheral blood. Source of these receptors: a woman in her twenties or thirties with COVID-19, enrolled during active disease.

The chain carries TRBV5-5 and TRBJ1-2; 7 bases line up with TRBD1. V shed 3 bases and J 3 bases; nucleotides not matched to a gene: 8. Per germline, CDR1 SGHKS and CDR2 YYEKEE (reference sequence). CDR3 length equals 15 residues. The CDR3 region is CASSSSDRAYYGYTF. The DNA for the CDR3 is TGTGCCAGCAGCTCTTCAGACAGGGCGTACTATGGCTACACCTTC. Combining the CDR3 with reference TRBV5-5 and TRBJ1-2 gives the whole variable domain DAGVTQSPTHLIKTRGQQVTLRCSPISGHKSVSWYQQVLGQGPQFIFQYYEKEERGRGNFPDRFSARQFPNYSSELNVNALLLGDSALYLCASSSSDRAYYGYTFGSGTRLTVV.

The CDR3 DNA reads TGTGCCAGCAGCTTGGGGTTCGGGAGCTCCTACAATGAGCAGTTCTTC. As protein: CASSLGFGSSYNEQFF. The genes are TRBV5-4 and TRBJ2-1; a possible D gene is TRBD2 (6 bases). Looked up from germline, CDR1 is SGHNT and CDR2 is YYREEE (reference sequence). This CDR3 region has 16 residues. V was clipped by 0 bases and J by 0 bases, with 10 bases between them. The whole variable domain, remainder taken from reference TRBV5-4 and TRBJ2-1, is ETGVTQSPTHLIKTRGQQVTLRCSSQSGHNTVSWYQQALGQGPQFIFQYYREEENGRGNFPPRFSGLQFPNYSSELNVNALELDDSALYLCASSLGFGSSYNEQFFGPGTRLTVL.

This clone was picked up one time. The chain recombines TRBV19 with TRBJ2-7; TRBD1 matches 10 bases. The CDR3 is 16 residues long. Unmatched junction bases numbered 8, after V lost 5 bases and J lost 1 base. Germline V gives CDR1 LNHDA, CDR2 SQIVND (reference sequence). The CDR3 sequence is CASSPLGDRGSYEQYF. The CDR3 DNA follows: TGTGCCAGTAGTCCCCTAGGGGACAGGGGATCCTACGAGCAGTACTTC.

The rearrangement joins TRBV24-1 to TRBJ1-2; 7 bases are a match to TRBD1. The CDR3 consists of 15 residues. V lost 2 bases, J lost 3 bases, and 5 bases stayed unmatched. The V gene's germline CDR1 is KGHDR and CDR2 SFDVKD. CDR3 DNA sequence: TGTGCCACCAGTGATTCGACAGGGTTCGACTATGGCTACACCTTC. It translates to CATSDSTGFDYGYTF.

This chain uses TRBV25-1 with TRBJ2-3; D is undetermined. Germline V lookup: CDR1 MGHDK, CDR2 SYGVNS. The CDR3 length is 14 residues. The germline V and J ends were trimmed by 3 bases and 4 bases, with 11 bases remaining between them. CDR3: CASSDTRKPDTQYF. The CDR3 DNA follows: TGTGCCAGCAGTGACACCCGAAAGCCAGATACGCAGTATTTT.

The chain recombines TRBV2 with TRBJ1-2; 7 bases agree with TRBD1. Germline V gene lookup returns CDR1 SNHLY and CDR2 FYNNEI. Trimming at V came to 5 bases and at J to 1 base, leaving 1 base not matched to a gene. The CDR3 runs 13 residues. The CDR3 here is CASSRDSNYGYTF. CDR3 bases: TGTGCCAGCAGTAGGGACAGTAACTATGGCTACACCTTC.

CDR3 region: CASSVDGQSYEQYF. The CDR3 DNA reads as TGTGCCAGCAGCGTAGATGGTCAGTCCTACGAGCAGTACTTC. This sequence joins TRBV9 and TRBJ2-7; no clear D. CDR3 length equals 14 residues. Germline V gene data show CDR1 as SGDLS and CDR2 as YYNGEE. V was shortened by 0 bases and J by 1 base, with 8 bases between the two germline ends.

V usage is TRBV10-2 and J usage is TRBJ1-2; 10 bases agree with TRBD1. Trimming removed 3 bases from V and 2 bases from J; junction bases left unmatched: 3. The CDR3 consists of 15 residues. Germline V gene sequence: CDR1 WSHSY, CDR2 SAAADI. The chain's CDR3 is CASSEPGQGNYGYTF. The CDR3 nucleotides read TGCGCCAGCAGTGAACCGGGACAGGGGAACTATGGCTACACCTTC.

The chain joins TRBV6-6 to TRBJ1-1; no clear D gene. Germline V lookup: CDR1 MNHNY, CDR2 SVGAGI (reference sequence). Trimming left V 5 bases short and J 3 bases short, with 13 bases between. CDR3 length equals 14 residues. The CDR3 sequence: CASSPGGWDTEAFF. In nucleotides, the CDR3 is TGTGCCAGCAGTCCAGGAGGGTGGGACACTGAAGCTTTCTTT.

CDR3 bases: TGTGCCAGCAGCGCCACAGGGGGTGGTACTGAAGCTTTCTTT. Protein product: CASSATGGGTEAFF. This sequence joins TRBV9 and TRBJ1-1, with 8 bases aligning to TRBD1. Trimming at V came to 3 bases and at J to 5 bases, leaving 6 bases not matched to a gene. The CDR3 covers 14 residues. Germline V lookup: CDR1 SGDLS, CDR2 YYNGEE.

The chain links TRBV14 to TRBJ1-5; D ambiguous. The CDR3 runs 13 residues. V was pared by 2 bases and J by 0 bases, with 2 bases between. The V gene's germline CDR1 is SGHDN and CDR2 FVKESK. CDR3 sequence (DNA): TGTGCCAGCAGCCAATATAGCAATCAGCCCCAGCATTTT. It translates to CASSQYSNQPQHF. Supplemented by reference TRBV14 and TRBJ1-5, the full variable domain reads EAGVTQFPSHSVIEKGQTVTLRCDPISGHDNLYWYRRVMGKEIKFLLHFVKESKQDESGMPNNRFLAERTGGTYSTLKVQPAELEDSGVYFCASSQYSNQPQHFGDGTRLSIL.

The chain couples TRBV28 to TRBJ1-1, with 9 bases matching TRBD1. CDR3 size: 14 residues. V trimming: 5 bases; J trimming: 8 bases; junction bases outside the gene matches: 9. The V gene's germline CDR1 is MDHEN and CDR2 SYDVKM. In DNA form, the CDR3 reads TGTGCCAGCAGTGGAGGGACAGGGTTTTTAGAAGCTTTCTTT. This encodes CASSGGTGFLEAFF.

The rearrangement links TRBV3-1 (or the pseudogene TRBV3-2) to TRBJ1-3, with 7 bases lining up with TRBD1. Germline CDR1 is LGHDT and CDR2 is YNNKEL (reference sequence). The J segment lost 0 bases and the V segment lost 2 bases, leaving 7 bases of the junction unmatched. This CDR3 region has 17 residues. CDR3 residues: CASSQKWDSLSGNTIYF. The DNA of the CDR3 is TGTGCCAGCAGCCAAAAGTGGGACAGTCTCTCTGGAAACACCATATATTTT.

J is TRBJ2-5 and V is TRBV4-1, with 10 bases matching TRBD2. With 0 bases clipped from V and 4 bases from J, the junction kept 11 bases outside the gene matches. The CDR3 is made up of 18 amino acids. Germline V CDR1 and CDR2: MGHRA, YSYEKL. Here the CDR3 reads CASSQDQTSGSLRETQYF. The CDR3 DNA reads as TGCGCCAGCAGCCAAGATCAGACTAGCGGGTCTTTACGAGAGACCCAGTACTTC.